The 12 T cell receptor beta chains below come from one sample, sequenced in a study of T-cell memory formation after mild COVID-19. TCRdb fed the 5' RACE reads into MiXCR, producing one record per CDR3 protein. This table has under 700,000 distinct CDR3 sequences, roughly 20% appearing once. Sequencing was carried out using PBMCs or a T cell subset sorted from them (not recorded which). Receptors were obtained from an adult woman who had mild COVID-19 (a few samples of this study predate the infection). Cell type and time point are not known.

CDR3 region: CASSIQNENIQYF. The CDR3 bases are TGTGCCAGTAGTATCCAGAACGAAAACATTCAGTACTTC. This rearrangement joins TRBV19 to TRBJ2-4; D is ambiguous. The V gene's germline CDR1 is LNHDA and CDR2 SQIVND (reference sequence). This CDR3 comprises 13 residues. Trimming took 3 bases from V and 5 from J, leaving 8 bases between them.

This clonotype was recorded a few times. The chain uses TRBV29-1 and TRBJ2-1, with 11 bases lining up with TRBD2. The CDR3 loop spans 13 amino acids. Germline V gene data show CDR1 as SQVTM and CDR2 as ANQGSEA. Unmatched junction bases numbered 4, after V lost 7 bases and J lost 5 bases. CDR3 in amino acids: CSATSGDHNEQFF. The DNA for the CDR3 is TGCAGCGCGACTAGCGGGGACCACAATGAGCAGTTCTTC.

This clonotype was detected only once. The chain couples TRBV27 to TRBJ2-2; 7 bases are a match to TRBD1. The CDR3 contains 16 residues. V lost 5 bases, J lost 6 bases, and 12 bases stayed unmatched. The germline V gene has CDR1 MNHEY and CDR2 SMNVEV (reference sequence). The CDR3 nucleotides are TGTGCCAGCAGTCTTGGACAGGCGCTATCCGCCGGGGAGCTGTTTTTT. Translated: CASSLGQALSAGELFF.

V is TRBV11-3 and J is TRBJ2-1, with 8 bases lining up with TRBD2. This CDR3 has 13 residues. The V and J ends lost 3 bases and 6 bases, in that order; junction bases with no gene match: 1. Germline CDR1 reads SGHNT; CDR2 reads YENEEA. The DNA of the CDR3 is TGTGCCAGCAGCTTCGGACTAGCCAATGAGCAGTTCTTC. Amino acids: CASSFGLANEQFF.

J is TRBJ2-3 and V is TRBV7-6, with TRBD2 matching 16 bases. The CDR3 has 18 residues. J gave up 0 bases and V 3 bases, and 3 bases lay outside the gene matches. Germline assignment: CDR1 SGHVS and CDR2 FNYEAQ. The CDR3 here is CASSLGTSGRVSTDTQYF. CDR3 nucleotides: TGTGCCAGCAGCTTGGGGACTAGCGGGAGGGTGAGCACAGATACGCAGTATTTT.

At least ten counts were recorded for this clonotype. The chain combines TRBV15 with TRBJ2-1; D is unresolved. Germline CDR1 and CDR2: LNHNV and YYDKDF (reference sequence). The CDR3 is 12 amino acids. Trimming took 0 bases from V and 12 from J, leaving 9 bases between them. The CDR3 region is CATSRDNQAQFF. The CDR3 DNA is TGTGCCACCAGCAGAGATAATCAAGCGCAGTTCTTC.

The rearrangement joins TRBV5-1 to TRBJ2-3; D could derive from TRBD1 or TRBD2 (6 bases each). The CDR3 spans 15 residues. V was pared by 1 base and J by 2 bases, with 11 bases between. The V gene's germline CDR1 is SGHRS and CDR2 YFSETQ. This CDR3 reads CASSLLGGLTDTQYF. In DNA form, the CDR3 reads TGCGCCAGCAGCTTGTTAGGGGGACTCACAGATACGCAGTATTTT.

In its sample, this clonotype was seen a few times. The CDR3 nucleotides are TGTGCCAGCAGCTTACTATCGACAGTGAATGAGCAGTTCTTC. This codes for CASSLLSTVNEQFF. V gene TRBV7-2 combines with J gene TRBJ2-1; D is possibly TRBD1 (5 bases). Trimming took off 2 bases at V and 7 bases at J, with 12 bases between the two ends. The CDR3 contains 14 residues. Germline-derived CDR1 and CDR2 are SGHTA and FQGNSA.

The rearrangement uses TRBV9 and TRBJ2-3, with D unclear. Germline V gene sequence: CDR1 SGDLS, CDR2 YYNGEE. This CDR3 contains 13 residues. Trimming stripped 3 bases from V and 4 bases from J, with 9 bases between. In DNA, the CDR3 is TGTGCCAGCAGCGCAAACATAGCAGATACGCAGTATTTT. Translation gives CASSANIADTQYF.

This clonotype was observed many times. The chain couples TRBV20-1 to TRBJ1-2; the D is unclear. The V end lost 6 bases, the J end lost 2 bases, and 16 bases lay between the germline ends. CDR3 length: 14 amino acids. Germline V gives CDR1 DFQATT, CDR2 SNEGSKA (reference sequence). The CDR3 DNA is TGCAGTGCCCCCGGGATGGGTTCGAACTATGGCTACACCTTC. It is translated as CSAPGMGSNYGYTF.

This clonotype occurred a few times. The rearrangement links TRBV4-2 to TRBJ2-5; TRBD2 agrees at 14 bases. CDR1 is LGHNA, CDR2 YNFKEQ, per germline. Trimming took 5 bases from V and 1 from J; bases not matched to a gene: 12. The CDR3 has 19 residues. Here the CDR3 DNA reads TGTGCCAGCAGCAAACTAACGGGACTAGCGGGGGAAATCCAAGAGACCCAGTACTTC. Amino acids: CASSKLTGLAGEIQETQYF.

This chain joins TRBV7-9 and TRBJ2-7; 8 positions match TRBD1. Trimming at V came to 3 bases and at J to 7 bases, leaving 8 bases not matched to a gene. This CDR3 spans 14 amino acids. From germline, CDR1 is SEHNR and CDR2 FQNEAQ (reference sequence). In DNA form, the CDR3 reads TGTGCCAGCAGCTTCCTGGGACAGGCAATTGAGCAGTACTTC. The encoded protein is CASSFLGQAIEQYF.